This T cell receptor (beta chain) was sequenced for a study of T cell clonality in common variable immunodeficiency. Sequencing input was equivalent genomic DNA from CVID and controls. Profiled with immunoSEQ multiplex PCR; TCRdb holds only in-frame clones, not every one. The sample is made up of roughly 42,000 clones, none counted only once. Findings and caveats of the study: Fewer deletions and N-nucleotide insertions were reportedly seen in common variable immunodeficiency TCR beta sequences.

The V and J ends lost 6 bases and 7 bases, in that order; junction bases with no gene match: 11. The CDR3 runs to 15 residues. This clone was recorded many times. Its antigen is not identified. The observed sequence ends 3 residues before the CDR3 terminus, with the missing tail filled in from the germline J gene. Heparinized whole blood, roughly 5 to 8.5 ml, came from each donor. Sequenced sample: peripheral blood mononuclear cells. The TCR comes from a person between 18 and 75 years old in good health. The rearrangement joins TRBV23-1 to TRBJ2-3; 9 bases fit TRBD2. TRBV23-1 counts as an open reading frame of uncertain function. The CDR3 region is CASSGLAGEGYTQYF. The sequenced part of the CDR3 DNA is TGCGCCAGCAGCGGGTTAGCGGGAGAGGGGTATACG.